This T cell receptor (beta chain) was observed in a study of radiotherapy plus CTLA-4 blockade in lung cancer. Across the study: Overall, approximately 19% of patients showed an objective response, while 25% to 40% attained disease control.

Overall study findings and caveats: The authors reported that early blood T cell clone dynamics, with interferon-beta, best predicted response.

Concerning this clone itself: Its antigen is unidentified. Mismatch with germline at one junction end may stem from a read error.

It was focal radiation plus CTLA-4 blockade with ipilimumab that patients with chemo-refractory metastatic non-small-cell lung cancer received. CDR1 is DFQATT and CDR2 is SNEGSKA in the germline V gene (reference sequence). The length of the CDR3 is 10 residues. TCRdb's copy holds only in-frame clones and misses some; the assay was immunoSEQ multiplex PCR. This table has tens of thousands of clones, roughly 80% appearing once. Sequenced here: peripheral blood, sampled from a patient treated with radiotherapy plus ipilimumab. The chain links TRBV20-1 to TRBJ1-1, with D perhaps TRBD1 (6 bases). The receptor was isolated from a human donor with non-small cell lung cancer who had a partial response to radiotherapy plus ipilimumab. CDR3 residues: CSALQGAEVF. As DNA, the CDR3 is TGCAGTGCTTTACAGGGCGCGGAGGTCTTT.